The clone carrying this TCR beta chain occurred many times. What it recognizes is unknown. Specified time point: newly diagnosed GD, antithyroid drugs for less than 3 months. Extracted RNA from PBMCs served as the source of the TCR library. With iRepertoire HTBI primers and Arm-PCR of CDR3 regions, TCR beta libraries were built. TCRdb itself ran the multiplex PCR reads through MiXCR, one entry per CDR3 protein. The sample lists roughly 500,000 distinct CDR3 sequences, around an eighth occurring once. These data belong to a study of regulatory T cells in long-lasting Graves disease. Study conclusions and caveats: Sample size, which was small, may have reduced accuracy.

Trimming cost V 6 bases and J 5 bases, with 16 bases left between them. The CDR3 length is 14 residues. The data were also submitted as part of a second study, on T cells in Graves' hyperthyroidism and ophthalmopathy. This second report adds: Hyperthyroidism, newly diagnosed and lasting under 2 months, affected patients aged 18 to 65. First-round RT-PCR with HTBI primers amplified the TCR CDR3 region.

Sequencing was performed on peripheral blood mononuclear cells (PBMCs), taken at new diagnosis, from a patient treated with antithyroid drugs. The source of this sequence is a man aged 25 to 40 with Graves disease. V gene TRBV12-3 or TRBV12-4 combines with J gene TRBJ1-2; D possibly corresponds to TRBD1 (5 bases). DNA for the CDR3: TGTGCCAGCAGCCCAGGGCTCCTGGGGTATGGCTACACCTTC. This encodes CASSPGLLGYGYTF.